This T cell receptor (beta chain) originates from a study of human T cells and chemical hapten exposure. In the study overall: Throughout the roughly 24-week study, diphenylcyclopropenone was applied weekly to the patients' scalps.

The germline V and J ends were trimmed by 6 bases and 9 bases, with 9 bases remaining between them. The CDR3 runs 12 residues. Germline loops: CDR1 SGHTA, CDR2 FQGNSA. Study-level points and caveats: With regard to DPC sensitization, TCRs above 1 in 1000 frequency did not change. It should be noted that donors had alopecia, so their immune response may differ from healthy people's.

This clonotype occurred a few times. Antigen: not known. As to time point: patch test 2, 6 weeks after DPC sensitization. Treatment indicated: therapeutic diphenylcyclopropenone sensitization with weekly scalp DPC. Unique molecular identifiers were affixed to discrete cDNA molecules within the library. TCRdb fed the RACE reads into MiXCR, producing one record per CDR3 protein. The sample shows approximately 95,000 distinct CDR3 sequences, about an eighth of them seen only once. The chain joins TRBV7-2 to TRBJ1-6, with D uncertain. The TCR sequence derives from a woman aged 40 to 55 with alopecia areata. Some clones in this sample may be carry-over from other donors' samples. Source: whole blood, taken in connection with sensitization to the hapten diphenylcyclopropenone (DPC). Here the CDR3 DNA reads TGTGCCAGCAGTTTAAGGGCTTCACCCCTCCACTTT. Its protein product is CASSLRASPLHF.